This T cell receptor beta chain was recorded in a study of neurological immune-mediated disorders. The time point here: longitudinal time-point 2. Points from the study as a whole: The study found no CDR3 amino acid sequences shared by expanded clones across subjects, suggesting private repertoires in all groups. The study phylogenetically grouped the repertoires of 18 of 34 multiple sclerosis patients into one related-CDR3 cluster, a possible signature.

The team produced cDNA through 5'RACE using 10-nucleotide random UMIs. TCRdb used MiXCR to reprocess the 5' RACE reads, holding one entry per CDR3 protein. This sample carries 70,000 to 90,000 distinct CDR3 sequences, about 5% of them seen once, and the ten largest clones take roughly 7.9%. This clonotype appeared many times. The antigen is undetermined. Germline V gives CDR1 ENHRY, CDR2 SYGVKD. The CDR3 length is 15 residues. Deletions cut 3 bases from V and 3 bases from J, with 14 bases between. The rearrangement joins TRBV10-3 to TRBJ1-2; the D is unclear. The source of this sequence is a woman aged 55-75 years with multiple sclerosis. Sequenced material: PBMCs. CDR3 coding DNA: TGTGCCATCAGTGACTCTGGCGGGTCGGACTATGGCTACACCTTC. Translation gives CAISDSGGSDYGYTF.